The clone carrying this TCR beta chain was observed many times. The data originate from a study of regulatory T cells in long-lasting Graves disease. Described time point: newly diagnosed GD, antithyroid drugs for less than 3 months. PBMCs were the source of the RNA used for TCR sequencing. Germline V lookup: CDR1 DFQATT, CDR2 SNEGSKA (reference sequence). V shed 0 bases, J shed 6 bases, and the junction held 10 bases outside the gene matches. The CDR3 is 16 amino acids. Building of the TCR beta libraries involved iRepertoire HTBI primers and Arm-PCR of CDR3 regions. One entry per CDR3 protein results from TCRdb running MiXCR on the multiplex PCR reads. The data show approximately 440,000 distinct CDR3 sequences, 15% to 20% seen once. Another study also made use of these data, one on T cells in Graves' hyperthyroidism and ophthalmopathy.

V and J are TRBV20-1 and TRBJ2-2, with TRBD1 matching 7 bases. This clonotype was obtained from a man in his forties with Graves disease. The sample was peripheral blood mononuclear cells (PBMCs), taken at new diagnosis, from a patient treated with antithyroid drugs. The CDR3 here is CSARDQRGRSAGELFF. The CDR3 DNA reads TGCAGTGCTAGAGATCAAAGGGGGCGATCGGCCGGGGAGCTGTTTTTT.